This T cell receptor (beta chain) was captured by sequencing in a study of T cell responses to AZD1222 COVID-19 vaccine. Note on this clone: The antigen is not known.

Sequenced by immunoSEQ multiplex PCR; TCRdb stores in-frame clones only, minus some. Among about 110,000 clones listed, roughly 89% were seen once. Findings of the study overall: Donor demographics were predominantly white British with a female majority; clonal diversity may be underestimated.

The CDR3 totals 15 residues. The V end was cut by 1 base, the J end by 2 bases, with 12 bases between. Germline-derived CDR1 and CDR2 are SGHAT and FQNNGV. The clonotype originates from an adult in good health. The sample was peripheral blood, taken on day 0 of MenACWY control vaccination. The V call is TRBV11-2, the J call TRBJ2-7; D could derive from TRBD1 or TRBD2 (6 bases each). The CDR3 spells CASSLAAGEAYEQYF. Here the CDR3 DNA reads TGTGCCAGCAGCTTAGCGGCAGGGGAGGCCTACGAGCAGTACTTC.